These T cell receptor beta chains were read from a single sample in a study of blood T cell repertoires in COVID-19. TCRdb keeps only in-frame clones here, not all; method: immunoSEQ multiplex PCR. There are some 330,000 clones in the sample; 89% occur only once, and 1.8% lies in the top ten. The sample taken for sequencing was peripheral blood. These receptors originate from a woman aged 25 to 45 with COVID-19, enrolled during active disease. Both conserved end residues are part of each CDR3. Fields, in order: CDR3 DNA, CDR3 protein, J gene, clone size, CDR3 length, D gene, V gene. D genes are given only for firm matches. Clone size is given for some rows only: seen once, a few or many times, or a class if the clone is expanded.

DNA: TGTGCCAGCAGTGACTGGGGAGGGAACACTGAAGCTTTCTTT; CDR3: CASSDWGGNTEAFF; J: TRBJ1-1; size: .; length: 14; D: .; V: TRBV2
DNA: TGTGCCAGCAGCAAGTCTAACAGGGGGGACACTGAAGCTTTCTTT; CDR3: CASSKSNRGDTEAFF; J: TRBJ1-1; size: .; length: 15; D: TRBD1; V: TRBV5-4
DNA: TGTGCCAGCAGCCCTACCGGGACAGGGAACCCTGGGGCCAACGTCCTGACTTTC; CDR3: CASSPTGTGNPGANVLTF; J: TRBJ2-6; size: .; length: 18; D: TRBD1; V: TRBV7-3
DNA: TGTGCCAGCAGCAAACACACTAACTATGGCTACACCTTC; CDR3: CASSKHTNYGYTF; J: TRBJ1-2; size: .; length: 13; D: .; V: TRBV6-5
DNA: TGTGCCAGCAGCTTCTCATTGGGGGCAGGGGAGACCCAGTACTTC; CDR3: CASSFSLGAGETQYF; J: TRBJ2-5; size: .; length: 15; D: .; V: TRBV11-3
DNA: TGTGCCAGCAGCGTAGCCAGCGGGGGGAACACTGAAGCTTTCTTT; CDR3: CASSVASGGNTEAFF; J: TRBJ1-1; size: .; length: 15; D: .; V: TRBV9
DNA: TGTGCCAGTAGTACACGACAGGGGGCCTATGGCTACACCTTC; CDR3: CASSTRQGAYGYTF; J: TRBJ1-2; size: .; length: 14; D: TRBD1; V: TRBV19
DNA: TGTGCCTGGAGGGACCGGGGAAGGACGAGGGGCTACACCTTC; CDR3: CAWRDRGRTRGYTF; J: TRBJ1-2; size: .; length: 14; D: .; V: TRBV30
DNA: TGTGCCACCAGTGAGGCGACAGAACCCGGGGAGCTGTTTTTT; CDR3: CATSEATEPGELFF; J: TRBJ2-2; size: .; length: 14; D: .; V: TRBV24-1
DNA: TGCGCCAGCAGCCAAGAGAAGAGAGGGGGACAGGACACTGAAGCTTTCTTT; CDR3: CASSQEKRGGQDTEAFF; J: TRBJ1-1; size: .; length: 17; D: TRBD1; V: TRBV4-1
DNA: TGTGCCAGCAGCTTGACAGGGGTTAACACTGAAGCTTTCTTT; CDR3: CASSLTGVNTEAFF; J: TRBJ1-1; size: .; length: 14; D: TRBD1; V: TRBV5-5
DNA: TGTGCCAGCAGCTCGGGGGACAGCCAAGAGACCCAGTACTTC; CDR3: CASSSGDSQETQYF; J: TRBJ2-5; size: .; length: 14; D: .; V: TRBV28
DNA: TGTGCCAGCAGCCTAACCCGGGACAGGGGTTGGGAGACCCAGTACTTC; CDR3: CASSLTRDRGWETQYF; J: TRBJ2-5; size: .; length: 16; D: TRBD1; V: TRBV13
DNA: TGTGCCAGCAGCGTAGGATCGGGAAACACTGAAGCTTTCTTT; CDR3: CASSVGSGNTEAFF; J: TRBJ1-1; size: once; length: 14; D: .; V: TRBV9
DNA: TGTGCCAGCAGCCAAATAGCGGGGGGGCGCACAGATACGCAGTATTTT; CDR3: CASSQIAGGRTDTQYF; J: TRBJ2-3; size: .; length: 16; D: TRBD2; V: TRBV3-1/TRBV3-2
DNA: TGTGCCAGCAGCTTAGGGAACCGGGGTTCCTACGAGCAGTACTTC; CDR3: CASSLGNRGSYEQYF; J: TRBJ2-7; size: .; length: 15; D: .; V: TRBV13
DNA: TGTGCCAGCAGCTCGGGGTTATCGGGGGCCAACGTCCTGACTTTC; CDR3: CASSSGLSGANVLTF; J: TRBJ2-6; size: .; length: 15; D: .; V: TRBV7-9
DNA: TGTGCCAGCAGCTCTGACAGGGACTCTGGAAACACCATATATTTT; CDR3: CASSSDRDSGNTIYF; J: TRBJ1-3; size: .; length: 15; D: TRBD1; V: TRBV7-9
DNA: TGCGCCAGCAGCCCAAGCACAGGGACCCAAGAGACCCAGTACTTC; CDR3: CASSPSTGTQETQYF; J: TRBJ2-5; size: .; length: 15; D: .; V: TRBV5-1
DNA: TGTGCCAGCAGCCCCCAGGGTGGAAACACCATATATTTT; CDR3: CASSPQGGNTIYF; J: TRBJ1-3; size: .; length: 13; D: .; V: TRBV5-5
DNA: TGTGCCAGCAGGACGGATTGGTTAGGCGGGGGGTTTATAGATACGCAGTATTTT; CDR3: CASRTDWLGGGFIDTQYF; J: TRBJ2-3; size: .; length: 18; D: TRBD2; V: TRBV28
DNA: TGTGCCAGCAGTGCCTATGGCAATCAGCCCCAGCATTTT; CDR3: CASSAYGNQPQHF; J: TRBJ1-5; size: .; length: 13; D: .; V: TRBV2